These 5 T cell receptor beta chains were sequenced from one sample in a study of cytotoxic CD8 clonotypes in ibrutinib-treated CLL. Libraries were prepared by immunoSEQ multiplex PCR; TCRdb keeps only in-frame clonotypes and omits some of them. The sample has roughly 250,000 clones; 70% are singletons. The sample in question was PBMCs, obtained after 24 months of ibrutinib treatment. The receptor set was obtained from a human donor with chronic lymphocytic leukemia.

This chain joins TRBV7-2 and TRBJ2-7; 10 bases line up with TRBD2. The ends lost 4 bases at V and 2 bases at J; junction bases unmatched: 5. Germline V gives CDR1 SGHTA, CDR2 FQGNSA. This CDR3 is 15 amino acids long. In DNA, the CDR3 is TGTGCCAGCAGCTCTGCTAGCGGGGGAACCTACGAGCAGTACTTC. Amino acids: CASSSASGGTYEQYF.

A single count supports this clone. This rearrangement joins TRBV18 to TRBJ2-1; 7 positions match TRBD2. Trimming took 1 base from V and 16 from J; bases not matched to a gene: 4. CDR1 and CDR2 (germline): KGHSH, LQKENI. The CDR3 consists of 11 residues. DNA of the CDR3: TGTGCCAGCTCACCACAGACTAGCTACTTCTTC. It encodes CASSPQTSYFF.

The gene calls are TRBV6-5 and TRBJ2-1; D possibly matches TRBD1 or TRBD2 (6 bases each). V was pared by 2 bases and J by 6 bases, with 14 bases between. The V gene's germline CDR1 is MNHEY and CDR2 SVGAGI. This CDR3 has 15 residues. The chain's CDR3 is CASSYGSGAFNEQFF. The CDR3 DNA follows: TGTGCCAGCAGTTACGGATCGGGGGCGTTCAATGAGCAGTTCTTC.

This chain connects TRBV28 to TRBJ2-7; D is uncertain. The CDR3 length is 12 residues. From germline, CDR1 is MDHEN and CDR2 SYDVKM. V lost 5 bases, J lost 0 bases, and 5 bases lay in between. CDR3 sequence: CASSAYSYEQYF. CDR3 in DNA: TGTGCCAGCAGTGCATACTCCTACGAGCAGTACTTC.

In this sample, this clone turned up a few times. The rearrangement links TRBV20-1 to TRBJ1-2; D ambiguous. CDR1 is DFQATT and CDR2 is SNEGSKA in the germline V gene (reference sequence). This CDR3 has 8 residues. Trimming stripped 7 bases from V and 7 bases from J, with 4 bases between. The DNA for the CDR3 is TGCAGTGTACCTGGCTACACCTTC. Translation gives CSVPGYTF.